Detailed here is one T cell receptor (beta chain). No antigen is known for it. It was with 60 Vbeta and 13 Jbeta primers that the PCR ran. TCRdb's copy holds only in-frame clones and misses some; the assay was immunoSEQ multiplex PCR. Here the sample spans 160,000 or so clones, 79% being singletons. The sample comes from a study of cytomegalovirus exposure and HLA in healthy donors. Overall study context: Within an early data release were roughly 90 million unique TCRs drawn from HLA-typed donors.

Findings and limits, study-wide: Some V segments could not be told apart, so they were left out, TRBV6-2 and TRBV6-3 among them. It was likely that a cluster of highly shared sequence variants was a sequencing artifact.

Germline V CDR1 and CDR2: SGHTS, YDEGEE. V dropped 4 bases and J dropped 8; count of bases not matched to a gene: 15. The CDR3 sequence is 16 residues long. Among the donors, all were healthy bone marrow donors. Material for sequencing was PBMCs. The TCR was taken from a woman aged 40 to 55 in good health and CMV-seronegative. V usage is TRBV5-8 and J usage is TRBJ1-2; TRBD1 agrees at 9 bases. The CDR3 coding sequence is TGTGCCAGCAGCCCGACCGCCTCCGGGACAGGGAGGGGCTACACCTTC. Translated: CASSPTASGTGRGYTF.